This T cell receptor (beta chain) is drawn from a study of cytomegalovirus exposure and HLA in healthy donors (dated by TCRdb to about 2017). Regarding the complete study: An earlier analysis of approximately 640 of the donors reported approximately 270 Gb of sequence data and roughly 100 million unique TCR beta sequences from around 200 million T cells. To predict cytomegalovirus infection status, the study brought together high-throughput TCR immunosequencing, statistical association of individual TCRs with disease status, and machine learning. Of the roughly 400 genotyped donors, roughly 80% were placed in the genetic ancestry cluster associated with self-reported Caucasian donors. Besides the first cohort of 550 to 750 subjects, a separate validation cohort made up of 120 different subjects was used. Roughly five DR-DQ haplotypes were handled as single units for association and clustering because linkage in the cohort was strong. To decide whether each TCR beta V gene segment behaved as functional or pseudogenic, an earlier analysis of fewer than 750 of the donors relied on high-throughput TCR beta sequencing. Rather than using new phenotypic data, the later analysis identified candidate immune exposures from TCR beta sequences and from how often those sequences occurred across donors. A later analysis re-analyzed previously published TCR beta repertoires from several hundred donors and added high-resolution HLA genotyping to study TCR occurrence patterns. The study was designed to test whether signatures of past pathogen exposure could be identified by cataloging public T cell receptors. Every repertoire in the discovery cohort had been generated on one and the same sequencing platform. The number of typed donors differed by locus: about 620-640 for A, B, C, DRB1 and DQB1; some 500 for DQA1; 606 for DPA1; and 450 to 480 for DPB1. The study used immunosequencing to profile the T cell repertoires of around 600 subjects and linked those repertoires to cytomegalovirus serostatus. Across about 370 genotyped donors of the cohort, an average of approximately 220,000 unique TCR beta nucleotide sequences per donor were sequenced, and around 20% of those sequences were non-productive. Donor age, sex, ethnicity and CMV serostatus were collected together with the repertoire data. Genome-wide SNP genotypes for about 60% of the 666 donors were used in a later genetic analysis, which treated that subset as a discovery cohort. Both class I and class II loci were covered by HLA typing, at four-digit resolution. An early release covering about 600 HLA-typed donors comprised about 290 gigabases of sequencing data and tens of millions of unique TCR sequences. The full study reports these points: When HLA alleles, especially DR and DQ, strongly co-occurred, TCR associations were difficult to assign to individual alleles. Most TCR sequences were observed very rarely across donors, whereas some public TCRs were present in many individuals. The classifier was reported to diagnose cytomegalovirus status with high specificity and sensitivity in both the original and validation cohorts. Roughly uniform sequencing depth across donors was assumed in presence/absence analyses, although this assumption may not hold. According to the authors, the approach could potentially be generalized to other disease states and immunological phenotypes. Because counts were too low, some 16 rarely observed V segments, including chromosome 9 orphons, were excluded from the earlier analysis of 500 to 700 of the donors. In an earlier analysis of roughly 560 of the donors, most TCR beta V segments were observed in productive rearrangements about 87% or about 30% of the time, broadly matching IMGT annotations. A later genetic analysis reported fewer N-insertions in productive TCRs among donors in an Asian-associated ancestry cluster than the approximately 670-donor mean. In a later analysis, HLA-associated TCR beta chains showed more clonal expansion and lower generation probabilities than non-associated chains that were equally common. This cohort had only TCR beta chains sequenced, and the lack of alpha or paired-chain data limited which features could be detected. In a later analysis, several top co-occurrence clusters were reported to appear linked to parvovirus B19, influenza, CMV and Epstein-Barr virus. In a later analysis, the rate of TCR association differed among HLA loci, with DRB1 alleles having the most associated TCRs and HLA-C alleles having the fewest. Most CMV-associated TCR beta chains appeared to be HLA-restricted in a later analysis, and the HLA associations seemed to be driven largely by CMV exposure. A further reported finding was that TCR beta sequences accurately predicted the HLA-A and HLA-B alleles for most subjects in the first cohort. In a later analysis, some 17,000 TCR beta sequences were associated with specific HLA alleles at a false discovery rate of 0.05. In vitro tests confirmed that three of the cytomegalovirus-associated TCR beta chains recognize cytomegalovirus antigens. Because the 87-base-pair reads could not distinguish some IMGT-functional V segments, including TRBV6-2 and TRBV6-3, those segments were excluded. A group of highly shared sequence variants was considered likely to be a technical artifact of the sequencing pipeline. Because some donors lacked HLA typing at each locus, the association tests relied only on the typed subset. The only immune exposure information available for the cohort was CMV serostatus. A later genetic analysis associated a missense DCLRE1C variant with V-gene and J-gene trimming of TCR beta chains, and an independent cohort replicated the association. In the study, 150 to 200 TCR beta chains were listed as associated with cytomegalovirus. Linkage disequilibrium might explain the correlated functional status among segregating V segments, but an unknown experimental factor could not be excluded.

The cohort consisted of 670 or so healthy bone marrow donors. At the time of sampling, all cohort members were nominally healthy, though unrecorded immune exposures were likely present. The donor tested CMV seronegative, placing the donor among the 350 or so seronegative members of the cohort. Every donor gave a peripheral blood sample, and the peripheral blood mononuclear cells from that sample were used for TCR beta sequencing. Genomic DNA was extracted from the blood cell samples with the Qiagen DNeasy Blood Extraction Kit. The junction carries 9 bases between V and J, which are trimmed by 3 bases and 3 bases respectively. From its cysteine to its phenylalanine, the CDR3 spans 14 amino acids. Of all the DNA, just the CDR3 is kept, 42 bases in frame from base 1. The germline V gene (reference sequence) gives CDR1 as LNHDA and CDR2 as SQIVND. On this clone itself: Its cognate antigen has yet to be identified. No much larger clone exists at a distance of one base, and base qualities are not known.

The library was produced with the immunoSEQ multiplex PCR assay. For the multiplex PCR, a mixture combining 60 forward primers for TCR Vbeta segments and 13 reverse primers for TCR Jbeta segments was used. Amplification of the CDR3 region of rearranged TCR beta genes was performed with a multiplex PCR assay on genomic DNA. The Illumina HiSeq System was used to sequence the amplified TCR beta libraries as 87-base-pair reads. The paper's processing steps were these. Across the roughly 700 repertoires, a later analysis counted about 81 million unique TCR beta chains, 8.5 million to 12 million of which were shared by at least two donors. To remove PCR and sequencing errors, raw reads were error-corrected and collapsed into unique sequences using a nearest-neighbor algorithm that merged closely related sequences. Alignment of CDR3 sequences to IMGT reference sequences was used to assign V, D and J gene segments. For a sequence to be retained, a match of at least six nucleotides to both a V gene segment and a J gene segment was required. A rearrangement was called productive if the CDR3 had no stop codons and remained in frame with V and J, and every other rearrangement was called non-productive. Following IMGT convention, CDR3 was defined as the stretch from the second conserved V-encoded cysteine up to the conserved J-encoded phenylalanine. In an earlier analysis of around 540 of the donors, sequences lacking an unambiguous match to a single V gene segment were excluded. In an earlier analysis of around 600 of the donors, V segments were called functional above 56.7% productive rearrangements and were called segregating when the between-donor standard deviation exceeded 5%. To diagnose cytomegalovirus status from the catalog of TCR beta chain sequences, a statistical classification framework was built. In a later analysis, TCR nucleotide sequences were compared against IMGT/GENE-DB human TR gene sequences so that V and J genes could be assigned. In a later analysis, CDR3 sequences and most-parsimonious VDJ recombination scenarios were assigned using the TCRdist pipeline. In a later analysis, each TCR beta chain was defined by its CDR3 amino acid sequence together with its V-gene family, and reads lacking a unique V-gene family were excluded. As a way to deal with suspected cross-contamination and a sequencing artifact, a later analysis dropped 500 to 700 nucleotide sequences that were highly shared and had low generation probability. For each public chain, a later analysis derived a clonal expansion index from normalized ranks of inferred template counts within each repertoire. Generation probabilities in a later analysis came from a VDJ recombination model fitted to out-of-frame rearrangements, and those results were checked against IGoR. In a later analysis, TCR-TCR, TCR-HLA and TCR-CMV co-occurrence was scored with hypergeometric tests, and a repertoire-size bias correction was applied to TCR pairs. To estimate false discovery rates, a later analysis permuted the HLA or CMV assignments 20 times. In a later analysis, co-occurring TCRs were grouped with DBSCAN, and TCRdist sequence similarity was added when clustering was performed within HLA-allele-positive subsets. For co-occurrence clustering, repertoires with fewer than 30,000 or more than 120,000 public chains were excluded, along with a handful of repertoires with anomalous nucleotide sharing. The table was pulled from immuneACCESS by TCRdb, which kept in-frame rearrangements only. Such tables lose some clones; where checked, under half of the loss comes from unresolved V genes, and the rest has no known cause. The V and J calls and clone size were taken over from that table, and D and trimming were inferred from the DNA. The sample yields 150,000 to 180,000 clones; 74% were counted once. The top ten clonotypes cover under 2.5% of the sample.

Sequencing was done on a sample of PBMCs. This TCR derives from a man younger than 45 in good health and CMV-seronegative. The sequence is built from TRBV19 and TRBJ1-5; there is no confident call for the D gene. The bases read TGTGCCAGTAGTATTTACGGGGACAATCAGCCCCAGCATTTT. Protein translation: CASSIYGDNQPQHF.